These 32 T cell receptor beta chains share one sample of origin, sequenced in a study of blood T cell repertoires in COVID-19. Profiling relied on immunoSEQ multiplex PCR, and the TCRdb table lists in-frame clones only, not all of them. Of about 180,000 clones in the sample, roughly 80% were seen once. The sequenced material came from peripheral blood. The receptors originated from a human donor in a cohort sampled during active COVID-19.

This chain connects TRBV5-1 to TRBJ2-7, with TRBD1 identical over 7 bases. J gave up 0 bases and V 4 bases, and 7 bases lay outside the gene matches. CDR1 is SGHRS, CDR2 YFSETQ, per germline. The CDR3 contains 15 residues. The CDR3 region has the DNA TGCGCCAGCAGCCCCACAACAGGGGCCTCCTACGAGCAGTACTTC. Amino acid sequence: CASSPTTGASYEQYF.

This chain joins TRBV7-9 and TRBJ1-6, with D unclear. This CDR3 contains 16 residues. In germline, CDR1 is SEHNR, CDR2 FQNEAQ (reference sequence). The V and J ends lost 1 base and 10 bases respectively, with 17 bases between them. The CDR3 is CASSLVRSSVDSPLHF. The CDR3 DNA follows: TGTGCCAGCAGCTTAGTGAGGAGTTCCGTCGACTCACCCCTCCACTTT.

This clone was detected only once. This chain links TRBV6-2 or TRBV6-3 with TRBJ1-2; D unclear. V gave up 5 bases and J gave up 7 bases, with 20 bases separating them. This CDR3 has 15 residues. Germline V gene sequence: CDR1 MNHEY, CDR2 SVGEGT. CDR3 in DNA: TGTGCCAGCAGTGCCCCTTTTTCGGGGTCGGGTGGCTACACCTTC. It specifies CASSAPFSGSGGYTF.

The V and J genes are TRBV13 and TRBJ2-7, with TRBD1 matching over 9 bases. CDR3 length: 15 amino acids. From germline, CDR1 is PRHDT and CDR2 FYEKMQ (reference sequence). J was trimmed by 2 bases and V by 1 base; bases with no gene match: 3. The CDR3 DNA follows: TGTGCCAGCAGCTTAGCGGGACAGGGAACCTACGAGCAGTACTTC. Its protein is CASSLAGQGTYEQYF.

CDR3 DNA sequence: TGCAGCGTTTTCTTACAGGGGGCTGGTTACGAGCAGTACTTC. Translation gives CSVFLQGAGYEQYF. V gene TRBV29-1 combines with J gene TRBJ2-7; 9 positions match TRBD1. CDR1 SQVTM and CDR2 ANQGSEA come from the germline V gene. V lost 5 bases and J lost 4; bases outside the gene matches: 9. CDR3 length: 14 amino acids.

The chain recombines TRBV24-1 with TRBJ2-7, with D perhaps TRBD1 (6 bases). This CDR3 region has 13 residues. The germline V gene has CDR1 KGHDR and CDR2 SFDVKD. With 4 bases removed from V and 7 bases from J, the gap between germline ends came to 13 bases. The CDR3 here is CATSDKQGSEQYF. The CDR3 nucleotides are TGTGCCACCAGTGACAAACAGGGATCTGAGCAGTACTTC.

About this clone: The germline gene is not matched at one end of the junction; a read error may be the cause. The chain joins TRBV13 to TRBJ1-2; maybe TRBD1 (6 bases). Germline V CDR1 and CDR2: PRHDT, FYEKMQ (reference sequence). The CDR3 consists of 15 residues. The CDR3 is CASRLGAGDYYGYTF. The CDR3 coding sequence is TGTGCCAGCAGGTTAGGGGCAGGGGATTACTATGGCTACACCTTC.

The V call is TRBV6-5, the J call TRBJ2-7; maybe TRBD1 (6 bases). V dropped 6 bases and J dropped 4 bases, with 13 bases sitting between them. The CDR3 is 13 amino acids. Germline values: CDR1 MNHEY, CDR2 SVGAGI. CDR3 sequence reads: CASRPDSQYEQYF. CDR3 coding DNA: TGTGCCAGCAGGCCGGACAGCCAGTACGAGCAGTACTTC.

This chain connects TRBV7-2 to TRBJ1-5; tentatively, D is TRBD1 (6 bases). The CDR3 spans 15 residues. The V gene's germline CDR1 is SGHTA and CDR2 FQGNSA. Trimming shortened V by 4 bases and J by 6 bases, and 16 bases separated the two germline ends. CDR3 amino acids: CASSSSQGPGQPQHF. CDR3 nucleotides: TGTGCCAGCAGCTCGTCACAGGGTCCAGGTCAGCCCCAGCATTTT.

The chain uses TRBV7-2 and TRBJ2-7; the match to TRBD1 covers 8 bases. The trim removed 5 bases at V and 3 bases at J, leaving 6 bases unmatched. The CDR3 has 14 residues. Germline V CDR1 and CDR2: SGHTA, FQGNSA. DNA of the CDR3: TGTGCCAGCAGCCATGGCAGGGGGCTCTACGAGCAGTACTTC. Translating it yields CASSHGRGLYEQYF.

The rearrangement uses TRBV2 and TRBJ2-7; 7 bases map to TRBD2. In germline, CDR1 is SNHLY, CDR2 FYNNEI. V lost 10 bases and J lost 6; bases outside the gene matches: 15. The CDR3 length is 14 residues. CDR3 sequence: CATPKEGGLGEQYF. CDR3 DNA: TGTGCCACCCCTAAGGAGGGAGGGCTTGGCGAGCAGTACTTC.

The chain has TRBV4-1 and TRBJ1-2; tentatively, D is TRBD1 (6 bases). V was cut by 2 bases and J by 4 bases, with 11 bases left in between. CDR3 length: 14 residues. CDR1 is MGHRA, CDR2 YSYEKL, per germline. In nucleotides, the CDR3 is TGCGCCAGCAGCCAACAGGGGTCGAGCTATGGCTACACCTTC. The encoded protein is CASSQQGSSYGYTF.

In this sample, this clone turned up once. The chain employs TRBV19 and TRBJ1-1; D is uncertain. CDR1 LNHDA and CDR2 SQIVND come from the germline V gene (reference sequence). CDR3 size: 14 residues. V lost 4 bases, J lost 1 base, and 10 bases lay in between. The CDR3 reads CASSTLPGNTEAFF. DNA for the CDR3: TGTGCCAGTAGTACGCTTCCGGGGAACACTGAAGCTTTCTTT.

The chain carries TRBV28 and TRBJ2-7; 7 nucleotides match TRBD2. This CDR3 spans 15 amino acids. The junction had 12 bases not matched to a gene; V was cut back by 3 bases and J by 7 bases. Germline CDR1 and CDR2: MDHEN and SYDVKM. DNA for the CDR3: TGTGCCAGCAGTTTTCGGGGGACTACCAAGGCTGAGCAGTACTTC. Translating gives CASSFRGTTKAEQYF.

The chain employs TRBV7-2 and TRBJ2-5; D remains unclear. CDR3 length equals 13 residues. The V and J ends lost 2 bases and 5 bases respectively, with 9 bases between them. Per germline, CDR1 SGHTA and CDR2 FQGNSA. CDR3 sequence (DNA): TGTGCCAGCAGCTTATCTAGGCTGGAGACCCAGTACTTC. Amino acid sequence: CASSLSRLETQYF.

This clone was detected a few times. The J gene is TRBJ1-1, the V gene TRBV5-1; a weak D match, TRBD1 (6 bases). The CDR3 sequence is 15 residues long. The V gene lost 0 bases and the J gene lost 1 base, with 10 bases spanning the gap. CDR1 is SGHRS and CDR2 is YFSETQ in the germline V gene. DNA of the CDR3: TGCGCCAGCAGCTTGGGGGCAGGGGCGAACACTGAAGCTTTCTTT. This sequence encodes CASSLGAGANTEAFF. Together with reference TRBV5-1 and TRBJ1-1, the CDR3 gives the full variable domain: KAGVTQTPRYLIKTRGQQVTLSCSPISGHRSVSWYQQTPGQGLQFLFEYFSETQRNKGNFPGRFSGRQFSNSRSEMNVSTLELGDSALYLCASSLGAGANTEAFFGQGTRLTVV.

The rearrangement uses TRBV10-3 and TRBJ1-6, with 12 bases lining up with TRBD1. V gave up 5 bases and J gave up 8 bases; unmatched junction bases: 7. The CDR3 sequence is 16 residues long. Germline-derived CDR1 and CDR2 are ENHRY and SYGVKD. The CDR3 DNA reads TGTGCCATCAGTTCCGGGACAGGGGGCGGCTATTCACCCCTCCACTTT. Residues: CAISSGTGGGYSPLHF.

Details on this clone: The same CDR3 also results from other DNA sequences found in this sample. The chain is built from TRBV12-3 or TRBV12-4 and TRBJ1-2; D call uncertain. With 3 bases removed from V and 7 bases from J, the gap between germline ends came to 6 bases. The CDR3 runs to 11 residues. CDR3 residues: CASSFEGGYTF. The CDR3 nucleotides read TGTGCCAGCAGTTTTGAGGGTGGCTACACCTTC.

The CDR3 region has the DNA TGTGCCAGCAGCAAGGACAGGGGGCGGGACGAGCAGTACTTC. It translates to CASSKDRGRDEQYF. The chain links TRBV4-2 to TRBJ2-7, with TRBD1 identical over 11 bases. The CDR3 runs to 14 residues. The trim removed 5 bases at V and 5 bases at J, leaving 5 bases unmatched. From germline, CDR1 is LGHNA and CDR2 YNFKEQ.

The chain has TRBV18 and TRBJ1-5, with 7 bases matching TRBD1. Germline V gene lookup returns CDR1 KGHSH and CDR2 LQKENI. V shed 2 bases, J shed 5 bases, and the junction held 3 bases outside the gene matches. CDR3 length: 14 residues. The CDR3 DNA reads TGTGCCAGCTCACCAAACCAGGGGGATCAGCCCCAGCATTTT. Translated, it gives CASSPNQGDQPQHF.

This rearrangement joins TRBV5-4 to TRBJ2-2; tentatively, D is TRBD1 (6 bases). This CDR3 spans 17 amino acids. Germline CDR1 is SGHNT and CDR2 is YYREEE (reference sequence). V lost 4 bases to trimming and J lost 3 bases, with 19 bases between them. The CDR3 DNA follows: TGTGCCAGCAGCGTTACAGCCGGACAGCCTTACACCGGGGAGCTGTTTTTT. Amino acid sequence: CASSVTAGQPYTGELFF.

V is TRBV25-1 and J is TRBJ1-1; 8 nucleotides align to TRBD1. The CDR3 has 15 residues. The germline V gene has CDR1 MGHDK and CDR2 SYGVNS. The V segment lost 7 bases and the J segment 0 bases; nucleotides outside the gene matches: 7. CDR3 protein: CASTMTGALNTEAFF. DNA for the CDR3: TGTGCCAGCACCATGACAGGGGCCCTGAACACTGAAGCTTTCTTT.

Only a few counts were recorded for this clone. V is TRBV6-5 and J is TRBJ1-1; D remains unclear. CDR1 and CDR2 from the germline V gene are MNHEY and SVGAGI. The ends were cut back, 4 bases at V and 3 bases at J, with 3 bases in the middle. This CDR3 contains 11 residues. CDR3: CASSSDTEAFF. CDR3 sequence (DNA): TGTGCCAGCAGTTCCGACACTGAAGCTTTCTTT.

This rearrangement joins TRBV11-3 to TRBJ2-7; TRBD2 is a possible D gene (6 bases). This CDR3 has 15 amino acids. V lost 0 bases, J lost 2 bases, and 11 bases lay in between. Germline V lookup: CDR1 SGHNT, CDR2 YENEEA. DNA for the CDR3: TGTGCCAGCAGCTTAGAAGGGACTGGACCCTACGAGCAGTACTTC. It is translated as CASSLEGTGPYEQYF.

V and J are TRBV28 and TRBJ1-1; D is undetermined. Trimming took 6 bases from V and 5 from J, leaving 16 bases between them. CDR1 MDHEN and CDR2 SYDVKM come from the germline V gene. The CDR3 contains 14 residues. The CDR3 spells CASRRAGLRTEAFF. Written as DNA, the CDR3 is TGTGCCAGCAGACGTGCAGGATTACGGACTGAAGCTTTCTTT.

V usage is TRBV27 and J usage is TRBJ2-7, with D possibly being TRBD1 (6 bases). The CDR3 is 14 residues long. Trimming pared 6 bases from V and 6 bases from J, leaving 18 bases between. Germline CDR1 reads MNHEY; CDR2 reads SMNVEV (reference sequence). The CDR3 spells CASSQGTRPGEQYF. The CDR3 bases are TGTGCCAGCAGCCAGGGGACCCGGCCGGGCGAGCAGTACTTC.

The chain joins TRBV10-3 to TRBJ2-7; maybe TRBD1 (6 bases). Germline V gives CDR1 ENHRY, CDR2 SYGVKD. Trimming took 4 bases from V and 7 from J, leaving 11 bases between them. This CDR3 is 12 amino acids long. Written as DNA, the CDR3 is TGTGCCATCAGTGGAACAGGGTGGGAGCAGTACTTC. Protein sequence: CAISGTGWEQYF.

This clone was seen more than once but under ten times. The J gene is TRBJ1-4, the V gene TRBV6-2 or TRBV6-3, with 9 bases that match TRBD1. Trimming removed 6 bases from V and 7 bases from J; junction bases left unmatched: 9. The CDR3 is made up of 15 amino acids. Germline assignment: CDR1 MNHEY and CDR2 SVGEGT. The CDR3 coding sequence is TGTGCCAGCAGCTTTCCAAGGACAGGGGTTGAAAAACTGTTTTTT. This translates into CASSFPRTGVEKLFF.

V usage is TRBV3-1 (or the pseudogene TRBV3-2) and J usage is TRBJ1-4; weak D call: TRBD1 (5 bases). Trimming removed 4 bases from V and 8 bases from J, with 14 bases in between. Germline V lookup: CDR1 LGHDT, CDR2 YNNKEL (reference sequence). This CDR3 has 14 amino acids. The CDR3 loop is CASSPSWGGEKLFF. Written as DNA, the CDR3 is TGTGCCAGCAGCCCCTCCTGGGGGGGAGAAAAACTGTTTTTT.

The rearrangement links TRBV28 to TRBJ1-4, with no clear D. CDR3 length: 14 residues. Trimming took 3 bases from V and 5 from J, leaving 10 bases between them. Germline assignment: CDR1 MDHEN and CDR2 SYDVKM. The CDR3 sequence is CASSFPGSNEKLFF. The CDR3 DNA reads as TGTGCCAGCAGTTTCCCGGGGTCCAATGAAAAACTGTTTTTT.

The chain employs TRBV29-1 and TRBJ2-7, with TRBD2 matching over 10 bases. The CDR3 is 17 amino acids. Germline CDR1 and CDR2: SQVTM and ANQGSEA. V lost 1 base and J lost 3; bases outside the gene matches: 12. CDR3 nucleotides: TGCAGCGTTGAAGGAGGTGGGCCTAGCGGGAGAGGCTACGAGCAGTACTTC. The encoded protein is CSVEGGGPSGRGYEQYF.

The chain links TRBV9 to TRBJ1-2; D not certain. The CDR3 extends over 14 amino acids. Trimming took off 3 bases at V and 8 bases at J, with 17 bases between the two ends. Germline V lookup: CDR1 SGDLS, CDR2 YYNGEE. This CDR3 is CASSDRTAPRGYTF. As DNA, the CDR3 is TGTGCCAGCAGCGATAGAACGGCCCCTAGGGGCTACACCTTC.